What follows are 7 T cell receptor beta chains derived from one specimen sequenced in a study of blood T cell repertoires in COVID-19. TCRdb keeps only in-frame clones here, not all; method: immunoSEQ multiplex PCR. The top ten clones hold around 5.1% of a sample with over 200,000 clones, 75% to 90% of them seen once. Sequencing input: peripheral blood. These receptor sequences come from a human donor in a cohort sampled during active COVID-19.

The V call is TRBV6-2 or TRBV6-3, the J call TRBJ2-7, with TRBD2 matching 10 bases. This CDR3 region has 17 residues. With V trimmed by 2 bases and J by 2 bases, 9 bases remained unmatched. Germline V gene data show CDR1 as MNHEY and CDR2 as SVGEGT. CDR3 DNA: TGTGCCAGCAGTTACATCGGGCTAGCGGGAGATACCTACGAGCAGTACTTC. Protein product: CASSYIGLAGDTYEQYF.

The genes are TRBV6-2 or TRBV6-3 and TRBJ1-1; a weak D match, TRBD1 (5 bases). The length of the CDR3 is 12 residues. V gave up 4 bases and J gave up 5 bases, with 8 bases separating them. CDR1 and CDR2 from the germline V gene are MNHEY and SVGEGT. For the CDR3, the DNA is TGTGCCAGCAGTTTAGGGGAAACTGAAGCTTTCTTT. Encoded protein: CASSLGETEAFF.

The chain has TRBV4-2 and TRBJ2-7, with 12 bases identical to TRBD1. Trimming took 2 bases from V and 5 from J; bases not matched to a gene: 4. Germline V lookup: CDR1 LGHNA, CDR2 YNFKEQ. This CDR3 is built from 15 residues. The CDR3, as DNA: TGTGCCAGCAGCCAACGGGACAGGGGGCTTGACGAGCAGTACTTC. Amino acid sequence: CASSQRDRGLDEQYF.

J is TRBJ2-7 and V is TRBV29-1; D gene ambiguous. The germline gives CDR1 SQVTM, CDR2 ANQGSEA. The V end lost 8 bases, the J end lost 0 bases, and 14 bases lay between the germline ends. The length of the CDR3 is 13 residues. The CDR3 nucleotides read TGCAGCCTATTGACTCCCGGCTCCTACGAGCAGTACTTC. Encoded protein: CSLLTPGSYEQYF.

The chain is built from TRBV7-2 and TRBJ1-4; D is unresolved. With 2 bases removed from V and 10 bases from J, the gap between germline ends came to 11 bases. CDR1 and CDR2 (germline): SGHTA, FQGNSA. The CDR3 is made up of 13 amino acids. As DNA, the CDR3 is TGTGCCAGCAGCTTATCAGAGGTCGGAAAACTGTTTTTT. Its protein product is CASSLSEVGKLFF.

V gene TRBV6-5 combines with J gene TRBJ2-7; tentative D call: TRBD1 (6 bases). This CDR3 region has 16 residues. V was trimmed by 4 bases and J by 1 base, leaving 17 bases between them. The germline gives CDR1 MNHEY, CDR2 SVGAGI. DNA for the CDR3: TGTGCCAGCAGTTTTTCTCAGGGGTCCCCGTCCTACGAGCAGTACTTC. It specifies CASSFSQGSPSYEQYF.

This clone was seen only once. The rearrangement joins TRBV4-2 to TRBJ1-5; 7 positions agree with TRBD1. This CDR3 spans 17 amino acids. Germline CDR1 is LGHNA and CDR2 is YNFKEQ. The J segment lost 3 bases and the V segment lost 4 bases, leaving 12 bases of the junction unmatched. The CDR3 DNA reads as TGTGCCAGCAGCCCAAACAGAGGGGGACAGTCCAATCAGCCCCAGCATTTT. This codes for CASSPNRGGQSNQPQHF.